This T cell receptor beta chain came from a study of regulatory T cells in long-lasting Graves disease. The authors built TCR beta libraries using iRepertoire HTBI primers and Arm-PCR of CDR3 regions. MiXCR, applied by TCRdb to the multiplex PCR reads, yields one record per CDR3 protein. This table holds 360,000 or so distinct CDR3 sequences, 15% to 20% found once. Time point reported: newly diagnosed GD, antithyroid drugs for less than 3 months. RNA from PBMCs was the source of the TCR library. This clonotype showed up just a few times. These data also formed part of another study, on T cells in Graves' hyperthyroidism and ophthalmopathy.

Sequencing used peripheral blood mononuclear cells (PBMCs), obtained at new diagnosis, from a patient treated with antithyroid drugs. The source of this sequence is a man aged 40-50 years with Graves disease.

CDR3 bases: TGTGCCAGCAGCCCCGGACAGGGGACGACCCAGTACTTC. This encodes CASSPGQGTTQYF. The rearrangement links TRBV3-1 to TRBJ2-3; TRBD1 agrees at 9 bases. The better agreement between TRBJ2-5 and the DNA end casts doubt on the J call. The CDR3 runs to 13 residues. CDR1 is LGHDT and CDR2 is YNNKEL in the germline V gene (reference sequence).